This T cell receptor (beta chain) was documented in a study of early T cells in non-severe SARS-CoV-2 infection. TCRdb redid the calling of the 5' RACE reads with MiXCR, one entry per CDR3 protein. The sample lists about 61,000 distinct CDR3 sequences; around 13% were seen once. This CDR3 comprises 12 residues. CDR1 is SQVTM and CDR2 is ANQGSEA in the germline V gene. The V and J genes are TRBV29-1 and TRBJ2-7; D is possibly TRBD2 (6 bases). The receptor was derived from an adult who was a healthcare worker with PCR-confirmed SARS-CoV-2 infection or an uninfected control (not recorded which). The donor label of this sample is uncertain. The sample consisted of whole blood, taken at baseline. The CDR3 DNA is TGCAGCGTTGAATTGGAGGGGACCCAAGTAGTCGTC. It specifies CSVELEGTQVVV.